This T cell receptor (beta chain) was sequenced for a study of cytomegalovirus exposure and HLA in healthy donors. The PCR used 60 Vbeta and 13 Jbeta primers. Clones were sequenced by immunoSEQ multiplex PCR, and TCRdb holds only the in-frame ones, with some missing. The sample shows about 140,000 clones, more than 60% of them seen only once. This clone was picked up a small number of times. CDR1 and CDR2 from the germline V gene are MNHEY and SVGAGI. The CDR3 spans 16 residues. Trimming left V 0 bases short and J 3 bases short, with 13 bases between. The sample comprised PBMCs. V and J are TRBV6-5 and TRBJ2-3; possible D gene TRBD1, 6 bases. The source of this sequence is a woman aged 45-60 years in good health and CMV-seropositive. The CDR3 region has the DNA TGTGCCAGCAGTTACTCGAATCTAGGGGGAACAGATACGCAGTATTTT. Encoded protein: CASSYSNLGGTDTQYF.